The 8 T cell receptor beta chains listed next were all sequenced from one sample in a study of technical replicates of blood from a few donors. The protocol was immunoSEQ multiplex PCR, while the TCRdb copy is restricted to in-frame clones and leaves out a portion. The sample records just over 70,000 clones, about 94% being singletons. The specimen sequenced was T cells isolated from PBMCs. These receptors were obtained from a human donor in good health.

The chain joins TRBV2 to TRBJ1-2; D is uncertain. V was shortened by 6 bases and J by 4 bases, with 9 bases between the two germline ends. The germline gives CDR1 SNHLY, CDR2 FYNNEI. This CDR3 region has 12 residues. Here the CDR3 DNA reads TGTGCCAGCAGGTTTACGAGCTATGGCTACACCTTC. Residues: CASRFTSYGYTF.

This chain joins TRBV19 and TRBJ2-7; 13 bases are shared with TRBD2. The CDR3 runs to 16 residues. V trimming: 3 bases; J trimming: 2 bases; junction bases outside the gene matches: 4. Germline CDR1 and CDR2: LNHDA and SQIVND (reference sequence). CDR3 protein: CASSMGGLAGAYEQYF. DNA of the CDR3: TGTGCCAGTAGTATGGGTGGACTAGCGGGAGCCTACGAGCAGTACTTC.

This rearrangement joins TRBV4-1 to TRBJ1-1, with unresolved D. V was cut by 2 bases and J by 3 bases, with 7 bases left in between. Per germline, CDR1 MGHRA and CDR2 YSYEKL. The CDR3 is 13 residues long. The CDR3 sequence: CASSQRRDTEAFF. The CDR3 nucleotides read TGCGCCAGCAGCCAAAGACGGGACACTGAAGCTTTCTTT.

The chain carries TRBV28 and TRBJ1-5, with 8 bases aligning to TRBD1. This CDR3 has 16 amino acids. Germline V CDR1 and CDR2: MDHEN, SYDVKM. V lost 8 bases to trimming and J lost 1 base; unmatched junction nucleotides: 10. The DNA for the CDR3 is TGTGCCAGCCTGCAGGGGGCCCACAGGAGCAATCAGCCCCAGCATTTT. It codes for CASLQGAHRSNQPQHF.

The chain links TRBV4-1 to TRBJ1-4, with D unclear. The V end lost 2 bases, the J end lost 5 bases, and 9 bases lay between the germline ends. This CDR3 has 14 amino acids. Germline V CDR1 and CDR2: MGHRA, YSYEKL. In nucleotides, the CDR3 is TGCGCCAGCAGCCAAACGGGTGGAAATGAAAAACTGTTTTTT. Its protein product is CASSQTGGNEKLFF.

V usage is TRBV5-6 and J usage is TRBJ2-1; 7 nucleotides line up with TRBD1. This CDR3 comprises 15 residues. From germline, CDR1 is SGHDT and CDR2 YYEEEE. V lost 5 bases to trimming and J lost 6 bases; unmatched junction nucleotides: 11. CDR3 loop: CASSFVGTAINEQFF. The CDR3 DNA follows: TGTGCCAGCAGTTTTGTTGGGACAGCCATCAATGAGCAGTTCTTC. The full variable domain, completed using reference TRBV5-6 and TRBJ2-1, is DAGVTQSPTHLIKTRGQQVTLRCSPKSGHDTVSWYQQALGQGPQFIFQYYEEEERQRGNFPDRFSGHQFPNYSSELNVNALLLGDSALYLCASSFVGTAINEQFFGPGTRLTVL.

The V gene is TRBV28, the J gene TRBJ2-5; D might be TRBD2 (5 bases). The germline V gene has CDR1 MDHEN and CDR2 SYDVKM. The CDR3 is made up of 14 amino acids. V lost 5 bases and J lost 6, with 16 bases in between. The DNA for the CDR3 is TGTGCCAGCAGTCCCTCGGCGGGCCACCAGACCCAGTACTTC. Its translation: CASSPSAGHQTQYF.

The chain uses TRBV11-2 and TRBJ1-1; tentative D call: TRBD1 (5 bases). Germline CDR1 and CDR2: SGHAT and FQNNGV. The CDR3 totals 14 residues. Trimming took off 1 base at V and 6 bases at J, with 12 bases between the two ends. This CDR3 reads CASSLGAGPPEAFF. The CDR3 DNA reads as TGTGCCAGCAGCTTAGGGGCAGGGCCCCCTGAAGCTTTCTTT.